The 10 T cell receptor beta chains below come from one sample, sequenced in a study of CD8 T cells in Susac syndrome (dated by TCRdb to about 2019). Libraries were constructed by the immunoSEQ multiplex PCR assay. RNA was extracted with the RNeasy kit and roughly 0.45 to 1 ug was reverse transcribed using random hexamers. Using fastp trimming at Q25 and MiXCR clonotype assembly, TCRdb reanalyzed the public sequencing data and kept in-frame beta chains. Every distinct CDR3 protein forms one entry, paired with its most common genes and DNA. In this sample the table shows 90,000 to 150,000 distinct CDR3 sequences, 90% to 95% of which occur a single time. The ten most abundant clones make up roughly 0.092% of the sample. Sequencing was performed on CD4+ T cells from PBMCs. The receptor set was obtained from a human donor in good health.

The count of this clonotype is one. The rearrangement links TRBV5-1 to TRBJ2-2, with D perhaps matching TRBD1 (6 bases). Germline V CDR1 and CDR2: SGHRS, YFSETQ. The CDR3 is made up of 18 amino acids. The ends were cut back, 2 bases at V and 2 bases at J, with 19 bases in the middle. The CDR3 nucleotides read TGCGCCAGCAGCTTTTCCCAGGGGTACCGGTTTAACACCGGGGAGCTGTTTTTT. It translates to CASSFSQGYRFNTGELFF.

The chain combines TRBV30 with TRBJ1-5; D possibly corresponds to TRBD1 (5 bases). Trimming cost V 0 bases and J 6 bases, with 9 bases left between them. There are 13 residues in the CDR3. Germline V CDR1 and CDR2: GTSNPN, SVGIG (reference sequence). The CDR3 sequence: CAWSVGRGQPQHF. CDR3 sequence (DNA): TGTGCCTGGAGTGTAGGGAGGGGTCAGCCCCAGCATTTT.

The V gene is TRBV20-1, the J gene TRBJ2-1; D is unresolved. The CDR3 runs 12 residues. Germline V gene data show CDR1 as DFQATT and CDR2 as SNEGSKA (reference sequence). Trimming cost V 5 bases and J 4 bases, with 9 bases left between them. This chain's CDR3 is CSAATQYNEQFF. CDR3 in DNA: TGCAGTGCTGCCACTCAATACAATGAGCAGTTCTTC.

The rearrangement links TRBV29-1 to TRBJ2-2; D is unresolved. Per germline, CDR1 SQVTM and CDR2 ANQGSEA. The CDR3 extends over 13 amino acids. The V and J ends lost 5 bases and 0 bases respectively, with 7 bases between them. CDR3 in amino acids: CSVLAPNTGELFF. CDR3 nucleotide sequence: TGCAGCGTTTTAGCCCCGAACACCGGGGAGCTGTTTTTT.

V usage is TRBV5-4 and J usage is TRBJ2-2; D is possibly TRBD1 (7 bases). Trimming pared 2 bases from V and 0 bases from J, leaving 11 bases between. CDR1 SGHNT and CDR2 YYREEE come from the germline V gene (reference sequence). CDR3 length: 16 amino acids. DNA of the CDR3: TGTGCCAGCAGCTTTTCAGGGGGGCCGAACACCGGGGAGCTGTTTTTT. Its protein product is CASSFSGGPNTGELFF.

The rearrangement links TRBV5-1 to TRBJ1-1, with TRBD1 as a possible D gene (5 bases). V lost 0 bases and J 4 bases, leaving 19 bases between the germline ends. The CDR3 is 17 amino acids. Germline CDR1 reads SGHRS; CDR2 reads YFSETQ. This chain's CDR3 is CASSLEQVHPGSTEAFF. The CDR3, as DNA: TGCGCCAGCAGCTTGGAACAGGTCCACCCCGGGTCCACTGAAGCTTTCTTT.

V usage is TRBV7-9 and J usage is TRBJ2-3, with D tentatively TRBD2 (6 bases). This CDR3 is built from 16 residues. V lost 5 bases and J 6 bases, leaving 21 bases between the germline ends. The V gene's germline CDR1 is SEHNR and CDR2 FQNEAQ (reference sequence). CDR3 sequence (DNA): TGTGCCAGCAGCGCCACCTACGGGACTGGAACGGATACGCAGTATTTT. Translated, it gives CASSATYGTGTDTQYF.

The chain carries TRBV27 and TRBJ2-4; D gene ambiguous. V lost 8 bases, J lost 4 bases, and 18 bases lay in between. This CDR3 spans 15 amino acids. The germline CDR1 and CDR2 sequences are MNHEY and SMNVEV (reference sequence). CDR3 protein: CASGSIAPQKNIQYF. The CDR3 DNA sequence: TGTGCCAGCGGTAGTATCGCTCCTCAGAAAAACATTCAGTACTTC.

This rearrangement joins TRBV10-2 to TRBJ2-7; 8 bases fit TRBD2. Germline lookup yields CDR1 WSHSY and CDR2 SAAADI. The CDR3 runs to 16 residues. After removal of 6 bases from V and 5 bases from J, the junction contained 15 bases not matched to a gene. CDR3 loop: CASRPPSSGTHHEQYF. In DNA form, the CDR3 reads TGCGCCAGCAGGCCCCCTAGTAGCGGGACCCACCACGAGCAGTACTTC.

This clonotype was seen once. The chain combines TRBV28 with TRBJ2-3, with D maybe TRBD1 (5 bases). Germline V gives CDR1 MDHEN, CDR2 SYDVKM. The V gene lost 5 bases and the J gene lost 10 bases, with 10 bases spanning the gap. The CDR3 has 11 amino acids. The CDR3, as DNA: TGTGCCAGCAGTCCCAAAGGGGCGCAGTATTTT. Protein: CASSPKGAQYF.